A selection of T cell receptor beta chains follows, all from one sample in a study of identical twins. TCRdb called the 5' RACE reads again in MiXCR, with one record for every CDR3 protein. Seen here are a few hundred thousand distinct CDR3 sequences, 13% to 15% observed once, and the top ten hold approximately 0.98%. The data were also submitted as part of a second study, on yellow fever vaccine responses in identical twins.

Input material: CD4+ T cells sorted from blood. The receptors come from a woman aged 18 to 35 in good health. Each CDR3 is given with its conserved first and last residue. A D gene is named only where the DNA matches it firmly. Size tells how often a clone was seen (once, few, many) or the class of an expanded clone, and some rows leave it out.

CDR3 DNA | CDR3 protein | J gene | V gene | clone size | D gene
TGTGCCAGCCAGGGGACCCCGAACACCGGGGAGCTGTTTTTT | CASQGTPNTGELFF | TRBJ2-2 | TRBV28 | once | -
TGCAGTGCCAGTGAGCGGGGCACAGATACGCAGTATTTT | CSASERGTDTQYF | TRBJ2-3 | TRBV20-1 | few | -
TGCGCCAGCAGCTTGGTTAGCGGGGGGGCAGAAGAGACCCAGTACTTC | CASSLVSGGAEETQYF | TRBJ2-5 | TRBV5-1 | many | TRBD2
TGTGCCAGCAGTTTATACGTTAAAATACAGCAATCAGATACGCAGTATTTT | CASSLYVKIQQSDTQYF | TRBJ2-3 | TRBV28 | few | -
TGTGCCAGCAGCCCGCAGGGACAGGGGATTGGAAACACCATATATTTT | CASSPQGQGIGNTIYF | TRBJ1-3 | TRBV5-4 | - | TRBD1
TGCAGTGCTAGAGATTCCGGTACGATTGAGCAGTTCTTC | CSARDSGTIEQFF | TRBJ2-1 | TRBV20-1 | - | -
TGCAGTGCGAAGACTAGCGGGAGAGGAATAGGGAATGAGCAGTTCTTC | CSAKTSGRGIGNEQFF | TRBJ2-1 | TRBV20-1 | once | TRBD2
TGTGCCAGCAGTCCAGGGCCGGGACAGGGGTCCTCCTACGAGCAGTACTTC | CASSPGPGQGSSYEQYF | TRBJ2-7 | TRBV7-2 | few | TRBD1
TGTGCCAGCAGCTACGTGGACAGGACGGGCTACGAGCAGTACTTC | CASSYVDRTGYEQYF | TRBJ2-7 | TRBV5-6 | few | TRBD1
TGCAGTGCTAGACTTGGACTTTTGGCTTCACCCCTCCACTTT | CSARLGLLASPLHF | TRBJ1-6 | TRBV20-1 | many | -
TGCAGTGCTAGAGTGGCAGATCTTAGCAATCAGCCCCAGCATTTT | CSARVADLSNQPQHF | TRBJ1-5 | TRBV20-1 | - | -
TGTGCCACCAGCAGTCCCGAGGGGTATGGCTACACCTTC | CATSSPEGYGYTF | TRBJ1-2 | TRBV15 | few | -
TGCGCCAGCAGCTTGGTGTCAGGACGCCTTCAGCAGTTCTTC | CASSLVSGRLQQFF | TRBJ2-1 | TRBV5-1 | - | -
TGTGCCAGCAGCCTGCATAACGGCGGGCCGAGTGAGCAGTTCTTC | CASSLHNGGPSEQFF | TRBJ2-1 | TRBV5-6 | many | -
TGTGCCAGCAGACCGGGACCGTTCACAGATACGCAGTATTTT | CASRPGPFTDTQYF | TRBJ2-3 | TRBV6-1 | - | -
TGTGCCAGCAGCTCCACTAGTCGTGGGGAGACCCAGTACTTC | CASSSTSRGETQYF | TRBJ2-5 | TRBV9 | many | -
TGCGCCAGCAGCTTTACCGGGACACCACCCTTCCCAGGGGAGACCCAGTACTTC | CASSFTGTPPFPGETQYF | TRBJ2-5 | TRBV5-1 | few | -
TGTGCCAGCAGCTCACCCAAGGCCTCTGGGGCCAACGTCCTGACTTTC | CASSSPKASGANVLTF | TRBJ2-6 | TRBV13 | few | -
TGCGCCAGCATCGTAGGGCCAGGGCTCGGAGATACGCAGTATTTT | CASIVGPGLGDTQYF | TRBJ2-3 | TRBV5-1 | few | -
TGTGCCAGCAGTTCCCCGGGACAGGGCCTGAACACTGAAGCTTTCTTT | CASSSPGQGLNTEAFF | TRBJ1-1 | TRBV28 | - | TRBD1
TGCGCCAGCGGCCCTCGGACCGGGGAAGGCCCCAAGGATGGCTACACCTTC | CASGPRTGEGPKDGYTF | TRBJ1-2 | TRBV5-1 | - | -
TGTGCCAGCAGCCCAGCGTTGCCGGGGGTTGGAGGCTACACCTTC | CASSPALPGVGGYTF | TRBJ1-2 | TRBV3-1 | many | -
TGTGCCAGCAGCCCGAGGGGCGGCTCCTACGAGCAGTACTTC | CASSPRGGSYEQYF | TRBJ2-7 | TRBV12-3/TRBV12-4 | many | -
TGCGCCAGCAGCCAAGTATCCGGGAGCGTGGGGAATGAGCAGTTCTTC | CASSQVSGSVGNEQFF | TRBJ2-1 | TRBV4-3 | - | -
TGTGCCAGCAGCTTGATTCTTGGCAGGGTCAACAATGAGCAGTTCTTC | CASSLILGRVNNEQFF | TRBJ2-1 | TRBV5-5 | many | -
TGTGCCAGCAGCTTAGATCTGCTAGCGGGAGTTTCCTACTCTGGGGCCAACGTCCTGACTTTC | CASSLDLLAGVSYSGANVLTF | TRBJ2-6 | TRBV11-2 | - | TRBD2
TGTGCCAGCAGCCAAGATCTCGGGGGACCGTACAATGAGCAGTTCTTC | CASSQDLGGPYNEQFF | TRBJ2-1 | TRBV4-2 | many | -
TGTGCCAGCAGTGAAAACCGAGGACAGGGACAGCCCCAGCATTTT | CASSENRGQGQPQHF | TRBJ1-5 | TRBV2 | - | TRBD1
TGTGCCAGCAGCCGGAAAGCGACTAGTACCCCCGGGGAGCTGTTTTTT | CASSRKATSTPGELFF | TRBJ2-2 | TRBV7-9 | few | -
TGCGCCAGCAGCCAAGACTTCGGAGCCACTCTAGCCAAAAACATTCAGTACTTC | CASSQDFGATLAKNIQYF | TRBJ2-4 | TRBV4-1 | few | -
TGTGCCAGCAGTTACTCGACCCCGACCGGAGTGGGGAGCTCCTACGAGCAGTACTTC | CASSYSTPTGVGSSYEQYF | TRBJ2-7 | TRBV6-5 | few | -
TGTGCCAGCAGGAGGGGTGGTAGCGGATCCACCGGGGAGCTGTTTTTT | CASRRGGSGSTGELFF | TRBJ2-2 | TRBV2 | - | -
TGCGCCAGCAGCCTTCTGGACAGAAACTCCTACGAGCAGTACTTC | CASSLLDRNSYEQYF | TRBJ2-7 | TRBV5-1 | - | -
TGTGCCAGCAGGCGGACGGACCCCAATCAGCCCCAGCATTTT | CASRRTDPNQPQHF | TRBJ1-5 | TRBV12-3/TRBV12-4 | - | -
TGCGCCAGCAGTGCCAGACTAGCGGGAGTGGAGACCCAGTACTTC | CASSARLAGVETQYF | TRBJ2-5 | TRBV10-1 | few | TRBD2
TGTGCCAGCAGCCAAGATCTCCTCCGGGGCGATACGCAGTATTTT | CASSQDLLRGDTQYF | TRBJ2-3 | TRBV3-1 | many | -
TGTGCCTGGAAACGCAGGGAAATAGCGGGAGATGCAGATACGCAGTATTTT | CAWKRREIAGDADTQYF | TRBJ2-3 | TRBV30 | - | TRBD2
TGTGCCAGCAGTCAGGTTCGACTAGCGGTTAACAATGAGCAGTTCTTC | CASSQVRLAVNNEQFF | TRBJ2-1 | TRBV13 | few | TRBD2
TGCAGTGCTACGGACATCTCTGGGGCCAACGTCCTGACTTTC | CSATDISGANVLTF | TRBJ2-6 | TRBV20-1 | many | -
TGTGCCAGCAGTGGCCCCGTAACCGGGGTCCGGAGTGGCAATCAGCCCCAGCATTTT | CASSGPVTGVRSGNQPQHF | TRBJ1-5 | TRBV6-2/TRBV6-3 | - | -
TGTGCCAGCAGTGTGCTTCCGGGACTAGCGGGAGTGATGGAGACCCAGTACTTC | CASSVLPGLAGVMETQYF | TRBJ2-5 | TRBV6-1 | - | TRBD2
TGTGCCAGCAGTGGTAGCGGGAGCGGCTACGATGAGCAGTTCTTC | CASSGSGSGYDEQFF | TRBJ2-1 | TRBV6-1 | few | TRBD2
TGTGCCAGCAGTTCCCGGACCAAAGGGGCCCAAGAGACCCAGTACTTC | CASSSRTKGAQETQYF | TRBJ2-5 | TRBV12-3/TRBV12-4 | - | -
TGTGCCACCAGCCGTTCCCCGGGACCCCGCCAAGAGACCCAGTACTTC | CATSRSPGPRQETQYF | TRBJ2-5 | TRBV15 | few | -
TGCGCCAGCAGCCTCCGTAGCGGGGGGGCCCCAGATACGCAGTATTTT | CASSLRSGGAPDTQYF | TRBJ2-3 | TRBV5-1 | few | TRBD2
TGCGCCAGCAGTGACCCCCAGGACGGCTACGAGCAGTACTTC | CASSDPQDGYEQYF | TRBJ2-7 | TRBV10-2 | few | -
TGTGCCAGCAGCTTAGGCCTCCCGGGGGGGGAGCTGTTTTTT | CASSLGLPGGELFF | TRBJ2-2 | TRBV11-2 | - | -
TGTGCCAGCAGCCAGACTTCAAAAGCTTTCTTT | CASSQTSKAFF | TRBJ1-1 | TRBV3-1 | few | -
TGCAGTGCTAGAGTGGCTCACGAGCAGTACTTC | CSARVAHEQYF | TRBJ2-7 | TRBV20-1 | - | -
TGTGCCAGCTCACCGTTGGGCAAGACAGACTCTGGGGCCAACGTCCTGACTTTC | CASSPLGKTDSGANVLTF | TRBJ2-6 | TRBV18 | - | -
TGCAGTGCTAGAGCGGTCGGGCTGAAGACAGATACGCAGTATTTT | CSARAVGLKTDTQYF | TRBJ2-3 | TRBV20-1 | - | -
TGCAGTGCCAGGACTAGCCTCGTGGAGACCCAGTACTTC | CSARTSLVETQYF | TRBJ2-5 | TRBV20-1 | few | TRBD2
TGTGCCAGCTCACCCGCGCGAGGGGCCCACGAGCAGTACTTC | CASSPARGAHEQYF | TRBJ2-7 | TRBV18 | - | -
TGTGCCAGCAGCTTGGTTACGGGGGGGCCCGGAGTGCAGTACTTC | CASSLVTGGPGVQYF | TRBJ2-7 | TRBV5-6 | - | TRBD2